The entry below gives a single TCR beta chain sequence along with its context. Antigen specificity is unknown. Sequencing was performed with immunoSEQ multiplex PCR; in TCRdb, only in-frame clones are kept and a portion is missing. Of around 310,000 clones in the sample, about 77% were seen once. CDR1 and CDR2 from the germline V gene are SQVTM and ANQGSEA. The CDR3 runs 14 residues. The V segment lost 7 bases and the J segment 1 base; nucleotides outside the gene matches: 8. This sample was included in a study of cytotoxic CD8 clonotypes in ibrutinib-treated CLL. Genomic DNA (around 2 micrograms) was obtained from cryopreserved PBMCs for construction of TCR beta libraries. Study-level points and caveats: Starting clonality was above that of age-matched healthy donors and tracked circulating CD8+ T-cell counts.

The clonotype originates from a human donor with chronic lymphocytic leukemia. The J gene is TRBJ2-7, the V gene TRBV29-1, with TRBD2 identical over 9 bases. This material consisted of PBMCs, taken before ibrutinib treatment. The CDR3 is CSATSGRTSYEQYF. CDR3 nucleotide sequence: TGCAGCGCCACCAGCGGGAGGACATCCTACGAGCAGTACTTC.